These 11 T cell receptor beta chains were sequenced from one sample in a study of T cell repertoires in cytomegalovirus infection. These TCRs are of unknown antigen specificity. TCRdb recomputed calls from the reads with MiXCR, one row per CDR3 protein. Among about 830,000 distinct CDR3 sequences listed, approximately 32% were seen once. This material consisted of cultured CD8+ T cells from PBMCs, taken from culture after CMV antigen stimulation. The source is a human donor in good health (CMV status not recorded). Some clones in this sample may be carry-over from other donors' samples.

This clonotype has just a few counts. The gene calls are TRBV20-1 and TRBJ2-7; TRBD1 agrees at 10 bases. V gave up 3 bases and J gave up 2 bases; unmatched junction bases: 4. Germline V gene lookup returns CDR1 DFQATT and CDR2 SNEGSKA (reference sequence). This CDR3 comprises 14 residues. CDR3 nucleotide sequence: TGCAGTGCTAGGGACAGGGGGAGGACCTACGAGCAGTACGTC. Its translation: CSARDRGRTYEQYV.

Comment on this clonotype: No conserved phenylalanine or tryptophan is present at the end of the CDR3, so a read error is the likely explanation. The chain joins TRBV6-5 to TRBJ2-3, with D unresolved. Germline values: CDR1 MNHEY, CDR2 SVGAGI. V dropped 4 bases and J dropped 3 bases, with 8 bases sitting between them. This CDR3 has 13 amino acids. CDR3 amino acids: CASSWLLTDTQYS. The CDR3, as DNA: TGTGCCAGCAGTTGGCTACTTACAGATACGCAGTATTCT.

The table lists this clonotype with many counts. The gene calls are TRBV7-8 and TRBJ1-2; TRBD1 aligns across 10 bases. The CDR3 runs 16 residues. Germline V lookup: CDR1 SGHVS, CDR2 FQNEAQ. With V trimmed by 5 bases and J by 7 bases, 13 bases remained unmatched. The CDR3 DNA reads TGTGCCAGCAGCCCCACAACCCCGGGACAGGGGTTTGGCTACACCTTC. This sequence encodes CASSPTTPGQGFGYTF.

The V call is TRBV4-2, the J call TRBJ2-5; D might be TRBD1 (6 bases). V lost 0 bases and J 0 bases, leaving 11 bases between the germline ends. CDR1 is LGHNA and CDR2 is YNFKEQ in the germline V gene. The CDR3 totals 16 residues. The DNA of the CDR3 is TGTGCCAGCAGCCAAGATTCAGGGGAGTACCAAGAGACCCAGTACTTC. It encodes CASSQDSGEYQETQYF.

The CDR3 bases are TGTGCCAGCAGTTACGCTGCGGGGGCTGGCGGGGAGCTGTTTTTT. Encoded protein: CASSYAAGAGGELFF. The rearrangement links TRBV6-5 to TRBJ2-2; TRBD2 is a possible D gene (7 bases). V was clipped by 2 bases and J by 7 bases, with 14 bases between them. Germline CDR1 and CDR2: MNHEY and SVGAGI. The CDR3 runs to 15 residues.

This clonotype was observed a few times. The chain links TRBV6-1 to TRBJ2-7, with D perhaps given as TRBD1 or TRBD2 (6 bases each). Germline CDR1 and CDR2: MNHNS and SASEGT. Trimming left V 7 bases short and J 1 base short, with 14 bases between. CDR3 size: 14 residues. The CDR3 region has the DNA TGTGCCAGCACCCCGGGGGCAGGTTCCTACGAGCAGTACTTC. Amino acids: CASTPGAGSYEQYF.

The V call is TRBV28, the J call TRBJ1-2; a weak D match, TRBD1 (6 bases). Germline V gives CDR1 MDHEN, CDR2 SYDVKM. V was trimmed by 3 bases and J by 7 bases, leaving 15 bases between them. The CDR3 length is 14 residues. As DNA, the CDR3 is TGTGCCAGCAGTTTGTCAGGGGTTTCAGGTGGCTACACCTTC. The encoded protein is CASSLSGVSGGYTF.

The V and J genes are TRBV6-2 or TRBV6-3 and TRBJ1-2; D is unclear. CDR3 length equals 11 residues. Germline V CDR1 and CDR2: MNHEY, SVGEGT. V shed 6 bases and J shed 7 bases, with 9 bases lying between them. The CDR3 here is CASSPRSGYTF. For the CDR3, the DNA is TGTGCCAGCAGCCCGCGGAGTGGCTACACCTTC.

The chain employs TRBV28 and TRBJ2-4, with D possibly being TRBD1 or TRBD2 (5 bases each). The CDR3 loop spans 15 amino acids. The V gene's germline CDR1 is MDHEN and CDR2 SYDVKM. The V gene lost 2 bases and the J gene lost 6 bases, with 14 bases spanning the gap. CDR3 sequence (DNA): TGTGCCAGCAGTTTACTGGTCACTGGGGGAAACATTCAGTACTTC. It encodes CASSLLVTGGNIQYF.

This chain connects TRBV7-4 to TRBJ1-2; tentatively, D is TRBD1 (5 bases). Germline values: CDR1 SGHVT, CDR2 SQSDAQ. The CDR3 is 14 residues long. Trimming removed 6 bases from V and 6 bases from J, with 17 bases in between. The CDR3 DNA is TGTGCCAGCAGGACCGCGAGGGGAACTAATGGCTACACCTTC. Its translation is CASRTARGTNGYTF.

This sequence joins TRBV7-3 and TRBJ1-1; no clear D gene. This CDR3 is built from 12 residues. Germline assignment: CDR1 SGHTA and CDR2 FQGTGA. Deletions cut 7 bases from V and 8 bases from J, with 14 bases between. DNA for the CDR3: TGTGCCAGCATCAAGGACGACCACGAAGCTTTCTTT. This translates into CASIKDDHEAFF.